Below, 13 T cell receptor beta chains from the same sample are listed, as sequenced in a study of T cell responses to AZD1222 COVID-19 vaccine. Sequencing was performed with immunoSEQ multiplex PCR; in TCRdb, only in-frame clones are kept and a portion is missing. The sample contains roughly 200,000 clones, roughly 91% of which appear only once. The specimen was peripheral blood, collected on day 0 of MenACWY control vaccination. The receptors stem from an adult in good health.

V gene TRBV6-5 combines with J gene TRBJ1-5; no clear D gene. The germline gives CDR1 MNHEY, CDR2 SVGAGI. CDR3 length: 13 residues. Trimming removed 6 bases at V and 3 bases at J, with 9 bases between. CDR3 loop: CASRSTVNQPQHF. CDR3 DNA sequence: TGTGCCAGCAGGTCAACAGTCAATCAGCCCCAGCATTTT.

The V and J genes are TRBV20-1 and TRBJ2-5; D is ambiguous. This CDR3 has 11 amino acids. The V gene's germline CDR1 is DFQATT and CDR2 SNEGSKA (reference sequence). Trimming removed 3 bases from V and 5 bases from J, with 7 bases in between. CDR3 sequence (DNA): TGCAGTGCTAGTCTAACGGAGACCCAGTACTTC. Protein: CSASLTETQYF.

V usage is TRBV29-1 and J usage is TRBJ1-1, with D perhaps matching TRBD1 (6 bases). Trimming shortened V by 7 bases and J by 4 bases, and 16 bases separated the two germline ends. The CDR3 contains 13 residues. Germline assignment: CDR1 SQVTM and CDR2 ANQGSEA. CDR3 sequence: CSGKQGGGTEAFF. CDR3 bases: TGCAGCGGCAAACAGGGAGGAGGCACTGAAGCTTTCTTT.

This chain joins TRBV27 and TRBJ1-2, with a tentative D call TRBD1 (6 bases). In germline, CDR1 is MNHEY, CDR2 SMNVEV (reference sequence). This CDR3 spans 14 amino acids. V gave up 0 bases and J gave up 4 bases, with 9 bases separating them. The CDR3 here is CASSLSGDIYGYTF. In DNA, the CDR3 is TGTGCCAGCAGTTTATCCGGGGACATCTATGGCTACACCTTC.

This chain uses TRBV5-1 with TRBJ1-5; D gene uncertain. V was pared by 5 bases and J by 0 bases, with 6 bases between. Germline assignment: CDR1 SGHRS and CDR2 YFSETQ. There are 13 residues in the CDR3. CDR3 in amino acids: CASRQDSNQPQHF. The CDR3 coding sequence is TGCGCCAGCAGGCAGGATAGCAATCAGCCCCAGCATTTT.

The chain couples TRBV7-8 to TRBJ1-1; 7 nucleotides match TRBD1. The CDR3 totals 12 residues. The germline gives CDR1 SGHVS, CDR2 FQNEAQ. Losses at the gene ends were 2 bases for V and 8 bases for J; bases not matched to a gene: 2. For the CDR3, the DNA is TGTGCCAGCAGCTTACGGACAGGAGAAGCTTTCTTT. Translating it yields CASSLRTGEAFF.

The CDR3 protein is CASRGGVGLNQPQHF. CDR3 DNA sequence: TGTGCCAGCAGGGGAGGGGTGGGGCTGAATCAGCCCCAGCATTTT. The J gene is TRBJ1-5, the V gene TRBV2; D might be TRBD1 (5 bases). Per germline, CDR1 SNHLY and CDR2 FYNNEI. Trimming removed 6 bases from V and 4 bases from J, with 16 bases in between. CDR3 length: 15 residues.

This chain uses TRBV30 with TRBJ1-2, with TRBD1 matching over 7 bases. Trimming removed 0 bases from V and 4 bases from J; junction bases left unmatched: 8. The CDR3 totals 15 residues. Germline CDR1 reads GTSNPN; CDR2 reads SVGIG (reference sequence). CDR3 coding DNA: TGTGCCTGGAGTGTACCACTGGGGACAGTCTATGGCTACACCTTC. Protein sequence: CAWSVPLGTVYGYTF.

The chain links TRBV27 to TRBJ2-3; 7 bases fit TRBD1. Germline V gives CDR1 MNHEY, CDR2 SMNVEV (reference sequence). J gave up 0 bases and V 4 bases, and 4 bases lay outside the gene matches. The CDR3 totals 15 residues. CDR3 DNA sequence: TGTGCCAGCAGTTCCCCCAGGGGGAGCACAGATACGCAGTATTTT. Translated: CASSSPRGSTDTQYF.

This sequence joins TRBV7-6 and TRBJ2-2, with TRBD1 as a possible D gene (6 bases). V was clipped by 5 bases and J by 2 bases, with 15 bases between them. CDR3 size: 16 residues. The germline V gene encodes CDR1 SGHVS and CDR2 FNYEAQ. The CDR3 DNA reads TGTGCCAGCAGCGCAACAGGGATGGGTAACACCGGGGAGCTGTTTTTT. Translated: CASSATGMGNTGELFF. The whole variable domain, filled in from reference TRBV7-6 and TRBJ2-2, reads GAGVSQSPRYKVTKRGQDVALRCDPISGHVSLYWYRQALGQGPEFLTYFNYEAQQDKSGLPNDRFSAERPEGSISTLTIQRTEQRDSAMYRCASSATGMGNTGELFFGEGSRLTVL.

V is TRBV25-1 and J is TRBJ1-1, with D uncertain. V lost 4 bases to trimming and J lost 6 bases, with 21 bases between them. Germline CDR1 reads MGHDK; CDR2 reads SYGVNS. The CDR3 is made up of 16 amino acids. The CDR3 protein is CASSVHGGAVGPEAFF. The CDR3 nucleotides are TGTGCCAGCAGTGTTCACGGCGGAGCAGTTGGACCTGAAGCTTTCTTT.

V gene TRBV5-1 combines with J gene TRBJ1-1; D gene ambiguous. This CDR3 comprises 14 residues. Germline V CDR1 and CDR2: SGHRS, YFSETQ. The V end was cut by 4 bases, the J end by 1 base, with 11 bases between. CDR3 amino acids: CASSGEGRNTEAFF. The CDR3, as DNA: TGCGCCAGCAGCGGCGAAGGCAGGAACACTGAAGCTTTCTTT. Filled out from reference TRBV5-1 and TRBJ1-1, the complete variable domain reads KAGVTQTPRYLIKTRGQQVTLSCSPISGHRSVSWYQQTPGQGLQFLFEYFSETQRNKGNFPGRFSGRQFSNSRSEMNVSTLELGDSALYLCASSGEGRNTEAFFGQGTRLTVV.

The V gene is TRBV5-1, the J gene TRBJ2-3, with D unresolved. Germline CDR1 SGHRS, CDR2 YFSETQ. CDR3 length: 13 amino acids. V was trimmed by 5 bases and J by 1 base, leaving 8 bases between them. Here the CDR3 DNA reads TGCGCCAGCAGTGGTGTCGGCACAGATACGCAGTATTTT. It codes for CASSGVGTDTQYF. Full variable domain (missing parts from reference TRBV5-1 and TRBJ2-3): KAGVTQTPRYLIKTRGQQVTLSCSPISGHRSVSWYQQTPGQGLQFLFEYFSETQRNKGNFPGRFSGRQFSNSRSEMNVSTLELGDSALYLCASSGVGTDTQYFGPGTRLTVL.